A selection of T cell receptor beta chains follows, all from one sample in a study of blood T cell repertoires in COVID-19. Clones were read by immunoSEQ multiplex PCR, and TCRdb kept only the in-frame ones, dropping some. The repertoire includes about 500,000 clones, roughly 87% of them detected once, and about 0.65% sits in the top ten. The sequencing input was PBMCs or T cells enriched from blood (not recorded which). These receptors were collected from a woman in her late teens or twenties who had recovered from COVID-19. Each CDR3 is given with its conserved first and last residue. Each record gives: D gene, clone size, V gene, J gene, CDR3 DNA, CDR3 protein. The D gene is left open where the match is weak. Size is omitted from some rows. Given values are once, few, many or a class for expanded clones.

TRBD1	-	TRBV5-1	TRBJ1-6	TGCGCCAGCAGTTCGGACAGGGACGTTGGTTCACCCCTCCACTTT	CASSSDRDVGSPLHF
-	-	TRBV5-5	TRBJ2-5	TGTGCCAGCATCCCGGGACAACAAGTCCAAGAGACCCAGTACTTC	CASIPGQQVQETQYF
-	-	TRBV2	TRBJ2-3	TGTGCCAGCGGTCGGAATAGCGGAACCACAGATACGCAGTATTTT	CASGRNSGTTDTQYF
-	-	TRBV5-1	TRBJ1-1	TGCGCCAGCAGCCCACGGTTACAGGGTTCTGAAGCTTTCTTT	CASSPRLQGSEAFF
-	-	TRBV7-9	TRBJ1-1	TGTGCCAGCAGCTTAGGTCAGGGGAACACTGAAGCTTTCTTT	CASSLGQGNTEAFF
TRBD1	-	TRBV5-1	TRBJ1-2	TGCGCCAGCAGCTTGGGAGGACAGGGGGCCGGGGATGGCTACACCTTC	CASSLGGQGAGDGYTF
TRBD2	-	TRBV4-1	TRBJ2-3	TGCGCCAGCAGCCAAGCCCTAGCGGGGGGTAGGGCAGATACGCAGTATTTT	CASSQALAGGRADTQYF
-	-	TRBV30	TRBJ1-1	TGTGCCTGGAGTGTGGAGGGAGGCACTGAAGCTTTCTTT	CAWSVEGGTEAFF
-	-	TRBV5-6	TRBJ1-4	TGTGCCAGCAGCCTCCCGGACAGCTCTAATGAAAAACTGTTTTTT	CASSLPDSSNEKLFF
TRBD1	-	TRBV18	TRBJ1-4	TGTGCCAGCTCCCAGGACAGGGCGGATGAAAAACTGTTTTTT	CASSQDRADEKLFF
TRBD1	-	TRBV18	TRBJ1-2	TGTGCCAGCTCACCAGGTTGGGGACAGGCTTATTACGATGGCTACACCTTC	CASSPGWGQAYYDGYTF
TRBD2	-	TRBV30	TRBJ2-5	TGTGCCTGGAGTTTAGTCTTACTAGCGGGCGTCGGGACCCAGTACTTC	CAWSLVLLAGVGTQYF
TRBD2	-	TRBV9	TRBJ2-1	TGTGCCAGCAGCGTACGACTCCGGGAGGGGAACAATGAGCAGTTCTTC	CASSVRLREGNNEQFF
TRBD2	few	TRBV10-1	TRBJ2-3	TGCGCCAGCAGTCGGGCTAGCGGGGGTTACGATACGCAGTATTTT	CASSRASGGYDTQYF
-	-	TRBV2	TRBJ1-6	TGTGCCAGCAGTGAAGCGGGAGGGTCACCCCTCCACTTT	CASSEAGGSPLHF
-	-	TRBV3-1/TRBV3-2	TRBJ2-7	TGTGCCAGCAGCCAACTCTTGAACAGCCTTACCTACGAGCAGTACTTC	CASSQLLNSLTYEQYF
-	few	TRBV7-2	TRBJ1-2	TGTGCCAGCAGCCCCGCTGGGGCAATCGGGGGCTACACCTTC	CASSPAGAIGGYTF
TRBD2	few	TRBV6-5	TRBJ2-7	TGTGCCACCGGACTAGCGGGGGACTACGAGCAGTACTTC	CATGLAGDYEQYF
-	-	TRBV7-9	TRBJ2-1	TGTGCCAGCAGCTTGTCCGATGAGCAGTTCTTC	CASSLSDEQFF
TRBD1	-	TRBV10-3	TRBJ1-1	TGTGCCATCAAAAGGGGACAGGGGGCACAGGACACTGAAGCTTTCTTT	CAIKRGQGAQDTEAFF
-	-	TRBV7-8	TRBJ1-1	TGTGCCAGCAGCTTTCAGCGAAATTTCTGGGACTCTGAAGCTTTCTTT	CASSFQRNFWDSEAFF
-	-	TRBV11-2	TRBJ1-3	TGTGCCAGCAGCTTAGAGGGGAGCTCTGGAAACACCATATATTTT	CASSLEGSSGNTIYF
TRBD1	once	TRBV7-2	TRBJ1-2	TGTGCCAGCAGCTTCTTGATGGGACAGGGGTACTACACCTTC	CASSFLMGQGYYTF
-	-	TRBV5-1	TRBJ1-5	TGCGCCAGCAGCTTATCAGGTTCCGATCAGCCCCAGCATTTT	CASSLSGSDQPQHF
TRBD1	-	TRBV7-9	TRBJ2-7	TGTGCCAGCAGCTCGACAGGGGGCGATCGGAGATTCTACGAGCAGTACTTC	CASSSTGGDRRFYEQYF
TRBD2	once	TRBV3-1/TRBV3-2	TRBJ2-7	TGTGCCAGCAGCCAAGTGGGACTAGCGGGGGACGAGCAGTACTTC	CASSQVGLAGDEQYF
-	once	TRBV10-3	TRBJ2-7	TGTGCCATCAGTGAGGGGACATCATCCTACGAGCAGTACTTC	CAISEGTSSYEQYF
TRBD2	-	TRBV7-6	TRBJ2-2	TGTGCCAGCAGCCACCGACTAGCGGGGGGGAGCGGGGAGCTGTTTTTT	CASSHRLAGGSGELFF
-	-	TRBV2	TRBJ2-4	TGTGCCAGCAGCAGACGGACAGATAACGGGGCCAAAAACATTCAGTACTTC	CASSRRTDNGAKNIQYF
TRBD1	-	TRBV12-3/TRBV12-4	TRBJ1-1	TGTGCCAGCAGTTTTTCAGGGGGAGCTTTCTTT	CASSFSGGAFF
-	few	TRBV18	TRBJ1-1	TGTGCCAGCTCCACGGGGGGCAACACTGAAGCTTTCTTT	CASSTGGNTEAFF
TRBD1	few	TRBV6-5	TRBJ1-5	TGTGCCAGCAGGACAGGGAATCAGCCCCAGCATTTT	CASRTGNQPQHF
TRBD1	-	TRBV7-2	TRBJ1-4	TGTGCCAGCAGCTTAGTGGGGACAGATGGTGAAAAACTGTTTTTT	CASSLVGTDGEKLFF
TRBD1	-	TRBV28	TRBJ2-7	TGTGCCAGCAGTTCCTACCTTACAGGGGTTCTTTCCTACGAGCAGTACTTC	CASSSYLTGVLSYEQYF
-	-	TRBV7-9	TRBJ1-2	TGTGCCAGCAGCTTAGCATCCAGTAACTATGGCTACACCTTC	CASSLASSNYGYTF
-	-	TRBV2	TRBJ2-2	TGTGCCAGCAGTGTTTTAGGGGGAGAGAACACCGGGGAGCTGTTTTTT	CASSVLGGENTGELFF
TRBD1	-	TRBV19	TRBJ1-5	TGTGCCAGTAGTATGACCGGGGCAGGGGGTCAGCCCCAGCATTTT	CASSMTGAGGQPQHF
TRBD1	-	TRBV7-9	TRBJ1-1	TGTGCCAGCAGCTCCACCGGGACAGCTAACACTGAAGCTTTCTTT	CASSSTGTANTEAFF
-	-	TRBV15	TRBJ1-1	TGTGCCACCAGCAGTGGGAGGATGAACACTGAAGCTTTCTTT	CATSSGRMNTEAFF
TRBD1	-	TRBV11-3	TRBJ2-7	TGTGCCAGCAGCCCCGGACAGGGAAGCTCCTACGAGCAGTACTTC	CASSPGQGSSYEQYF
-	-	TRBV5-4	TRBJ1-2	TGTGCCAGCAGCTTACAGGACATCTGGGGCTACACCTTC	CASSLQDIWGYTF
-	few	TRBV5-1	TRBJ2-3	TGCGCCAGCAAGTCGGGCCCGGGGATTCAAGATACGCAGTATTTT	CASKSGPGIQDTQYF
-	-	TRBV28	TRBJ2-7	TGTGCCAGCAGTTTTGCGGGGGCCTCCTACGAGCAGTACTTC	CASSFAGASYEQYF
-	-	TRBV3-1/TRBV3-2	TRBJ1-6	TGTGCCAGCAGCCAAGGCGGGAGCAGTTCACCCCTCCACTTT	CASSQGGSSSPLHF
TRBD1	-	TRBV2	TRBJ1-1	TGTGCCAGCAGTACGACAGGGGGCACTGAAGCTTTCTTT	CASSTTGGTEAFF
-	-	TRBV2	TRBJ1-4	TGTGCCAGCGGAGGAGTAGCTAATGAAAAACTGTTTTTT	CASGGVANEKLFF
-	once	TRBV6-6	TRBJ2-7	TGTGCCAGCAGTCCCCGGAGCTCCTACGAGCAGTACTTC	CASSPRSSYEQYF
TRBD1	-	TRBV11-2	TRBJ2-1	TGTGCCAGCAGCTTAGAAGGGGACAGGGGACGTGTCGGGCAGTTCTTC	CASSLEGDRGRVGQFF
-	-	TRBV6-5	TRBJ1-5	TGTGCCAGCAGGCGTGGGGGGGACAACAATCAGCCCCAGCATTTT	CASRRGGDNNQPQHF
-	-	TRBV5-1	TRBJ2-1	TGCGCCAGCAGCTTGCCTAGGGACTCAAATGAGCAGTTCTTC	CASSLPRDSNEQFF
-	few	TRBV2	TRBJ1-2	TGTGCCAGCTTAGGGGCGAGGAATCTCTATGGCTACACCTTC	CASLGARNLYGYTF
TRBD1	-	TRBV2	TRBJ1-5	TGTGCCAGCACCTTCGACAGGGTGGATCAGCCCCAGCATTTT	CASTFDRVDQPQHF
-	-	TRBV14	TRBJ1-1	TGTGCCAGCAGCCCTATTGGGGCAGGGCGGACTGAAGCTTTCTTT	CASSPIGAGRTEAFF